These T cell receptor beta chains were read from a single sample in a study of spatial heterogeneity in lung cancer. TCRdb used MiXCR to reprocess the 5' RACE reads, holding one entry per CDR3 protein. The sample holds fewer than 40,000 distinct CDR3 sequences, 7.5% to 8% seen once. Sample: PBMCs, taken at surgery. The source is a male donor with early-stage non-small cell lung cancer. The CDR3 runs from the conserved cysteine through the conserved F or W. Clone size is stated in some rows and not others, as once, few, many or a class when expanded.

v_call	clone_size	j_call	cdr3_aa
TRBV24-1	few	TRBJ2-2	CATSDATGMSGELFF
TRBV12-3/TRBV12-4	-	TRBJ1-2	CASSYGTGSDYGYTF
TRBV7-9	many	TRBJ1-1	CASSLNTEAFF
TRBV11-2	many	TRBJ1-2	CASSLSLERLHGYTF
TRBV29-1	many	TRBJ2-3	CSVGGYTDTQYF
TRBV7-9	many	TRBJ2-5	CASSLASRNLRETQYF
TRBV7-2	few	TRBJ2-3	CASSSRDSFTQYF
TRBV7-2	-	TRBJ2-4	CASSLIPPDLQYF
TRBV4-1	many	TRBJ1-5	CASSQDGVPMPQHF
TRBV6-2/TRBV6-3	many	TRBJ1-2	CASTTDGLAKKGYTF
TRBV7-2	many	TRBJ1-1	CASSSPRENTEAFF
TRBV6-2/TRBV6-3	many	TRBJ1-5	CASSYSGLGNQPQHF
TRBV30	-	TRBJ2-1	CAWSAGWGDRPGEQFF
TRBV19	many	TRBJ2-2	CASTPLAGWTGELFF
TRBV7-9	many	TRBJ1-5	CASSLIPRGDQPQHF
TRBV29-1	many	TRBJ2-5	CSVEGLAGVETQYF
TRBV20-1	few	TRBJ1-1	CSARDPGQNTEAFF
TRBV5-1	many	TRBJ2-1	CASSTRGAEYNEQFF
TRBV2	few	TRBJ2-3	CASRGLAGAHTQYF
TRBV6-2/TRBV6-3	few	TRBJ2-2	CASSPGTATGELFF
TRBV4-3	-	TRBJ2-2	CASSQDRVVAYGELFF
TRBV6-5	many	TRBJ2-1	CASSYYQGNEQFF
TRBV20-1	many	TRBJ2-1	CSAQDPRYERGTYNEQFF
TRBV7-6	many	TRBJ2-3	CASSLGGLAGVKDTQYF
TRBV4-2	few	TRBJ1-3	CASSQGIPSLSGNTIYF
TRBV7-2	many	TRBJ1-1	CASSFDTEAFF
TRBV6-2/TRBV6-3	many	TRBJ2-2	CASRDYLTGELFF
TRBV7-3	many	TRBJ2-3	CASSPQAGDTQYF
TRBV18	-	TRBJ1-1	CASSQGQGVFTEAFF
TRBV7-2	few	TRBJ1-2	CASSFPRDDYGYTF
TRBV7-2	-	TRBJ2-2	CASSLEGAFPGELFF
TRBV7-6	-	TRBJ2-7	CASSSEQGYEQYF
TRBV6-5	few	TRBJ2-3	CASSSQEAVSDTQYF
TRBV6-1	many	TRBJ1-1	CASSPGLIEAFF
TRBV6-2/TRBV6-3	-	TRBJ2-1	CASSYHTGSSYNEQFF
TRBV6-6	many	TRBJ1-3	CASTRGRRGQNTIYF
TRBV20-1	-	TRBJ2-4	CSADGQILNIQYF
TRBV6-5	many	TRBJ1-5	CASSYSLDQPQHF
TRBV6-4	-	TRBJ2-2	CASSDSSGVTGELFF
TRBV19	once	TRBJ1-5	CASSSGASNQPQHF
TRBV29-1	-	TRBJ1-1	CSSDRGGTEAFF
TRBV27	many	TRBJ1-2	CASSFGTGYGYTF